This is a list of T cell receptor beta chains from one sample in a study of T-cell reconstitution after alpha-beta-depleted transplantation in children. TCRdb redid the calling of the PCR reads with MiXCR, one entry per CDR3 protein. This repertoire shows around 960,000 distinct CDR3 sequences, about 30% found once; its top ten account for about 28%. Sample: PBMCs, mostly from graft donor cells, taken 360 days after TCRalphabeta/CD19-depleted stem cell transplant. The receptors stem from a boy in the first two years of life who had a stem cell transplant for SCID, so the T cells may come from the graft donor. Both conserved end residues are part of each CDR3. A D gene is named only where the DNA matches it firmly. Not every row has a clone size; where given, it reads once, few, many or a size class.

d_call: -; v_call: TRBV6-6; j_call: TRBJ1-5; clone_size: few; cdr3_nt: TGTGCCAGCAGTTCAGCAGGAGAGGCCCAGCATTTT; cdr3_aa: CASSSAGEAQHF
d_call: -; v_call: TRBV5-1; j_call: TRBJ2-1; clone_size: many; cdr3_nt: TGCGCCAGCAGCTTGGGATCAAGACTTTACAATGAGCAGTTCTTC; cdr3_aa: CASSLGSRLYNEQFF
d_call: -; v_call: TRBV3-1; j_call: TRBJ1-2; clone_size: -; cdr3_nt: TGTGCCAGCAGCCAAGAACGGAACTATGGCTACACCTTC; cdr3_aa: CASSQERNYGYTF
d_call: TRBD2; v_call: TRBV12-3/TRBV12-4; j_call: TRBJ2-5; clone_size: -; cdr3_nt: TGTGCCAGCAGACTACTAGCGGGGGGACAAAAAGAGACCCAGTACTTC; cdr3_aa: CASRLLAGGQKETQYF
d_call: -; v_call: TRBV28; j_call: TRBJ2-7; clone_size: -; cdr3_nt: TGTGCCAGCAGTTTATCTAGGCGGGTGGGCTACGAGCAGTACTTC; cdr3_aa: CASSLSRRVGYEQYF
d_call: -; v_call: TRBV7-3; j_call: TRBJ2-5; clone_size: -; cdr3_nt: TGTGCCAGCAGCTTGGGGGTATATCTCCAAGAGACCCAGTACTTC; cdr3_aa: CASSLGVYLQETQYF
d_call: -; v_call: TRBV20-1; j_call: TRBJ1-5; clone_size: few; cdr3_nt: TGCAGTGCTAGCGATCCCCTGAGCAGGGTGATGAATAGCAATCAGCCCCAGCATTTT; cdr3_aa: CSASDPLSRVMNSNQPQHF
d_call: -; v_call: TRBV5-1; j_call: TRBJ2-5; clone_size: -; cdr3_nt: TGCGCCAGCAGCCGCAAACCCTCAGACGGGTCGGAGCCCCAGTACTTC; cdr3_aa: CASSRKPSDGSEPQYF
d_call: -; v_call: TRBV6-1; j_call: TRBJ1-2; clone_size: -; cdr3_nt: TGTGCCAGCACCCCAAGGGGAAGGGTCTATGGCTACACCTTC; cdr3_aa: CASTPRGRVYGYTF
d_call: -; v_call: TRBV7-9; j_call: TRBJ2-7; clone_size: few; cdr3_nt: TGTGCCAGCAGCTTAGGTGGGGTCTCCTACGAGCAGTACTTC; cdr3_aa: CASSLGGVSYEQYF
d_call: TRBD1; v_call: TRBV12-3/TRBV12-4; j_call: TRBJ2-5; clone_size: -; cdr3_nt: TGTGCCAGCAGTTTAGTGGGGACAGGGGACCAAGAGACCCAGTACTTC; cdr3_aa: CASSLVGTGDQETQYF
d_call: -; v_call: TRBV10-3; j_call: TRBJ2-7; clone_size: -; cdr3_nt: TGTGCCATCAGTGAATACCTCTCCTACGAGCAGTACTTC; cdr3_aa: CAISEYLSYEQYF
d_call: TRBD1; v_call: TRBV12-3/TRBV12-4; j_call: TRBJ1-5; clone_size: -; cdr3_nt: TGTGCCAGCAGTCCCAGACAGGGCGGGCGCAATCAGCCCCAGCATTTT; cdr3_aa: CASSPRQGGRNQPQHF
d_call: -; v_call: TRBV7-3; j_call: TRBJ2-1; clone_size: few; cdr3_nt: TGTGCCAGCAGCTTGGCAGGTGGAGTTTGGAATGAGCAGTTCTTC; cdr3_aa: CASSLAGGVWNEQFF
d_call: -; v_call: TRBV5-5; j_call: TRBJ2-3; clone_size: -; cdr3_nt: TGTGCCAGCAACCCATGGGGAGGGGGTAGCACAGATACGCAGTATTTT; cdr3_aa: CASNPWGGGSTDTQYF
d_call: -; v_call: TRBV30; j_call: TRBJ2-1; clone_size: -; cdr3_nt: TGTGCCTGGAGTCTCGTCAATGAGCAGTTCTTC; cdr3_aa: CAWSLVNEQFF
d_call: TRBD2; v_call: TRBV5-1; j_call: TRBJ2-5; clone_size: -; cdr3_nt: TGCGCCAGCAGCCGTAGACTAGCCGGCGAGACCCAGTACTTC; cdr3_aa: CASSRRLAGETQYF
d_call: -; v_call: TRBV6-1; j_call: TRBJ1-1; clone_size: few; cdr3_nt: TGTGCCAGTCGGTCGTTAAACGGGGGCACTGAAGCTTTCTTT; cdr3_aa: CASRSLNGGTEAFF
d_call: -; v_call: TRBV7-3; j_call: TRBJ2-3; clone_size: once; cdr3_nt: TGTGCCAGCAGCTTACATGGGGGGCCCACGAATACGCAGTATTTT; cdr3_aa: CASSLHGGPTNTQYF
d_call: TRBD1; v_call: TRBV12-3/TRBV12-4; j_call: TRBJ2-1; clone_size: few; cdr3_nt: TGTGCCAGCAGCCCTTCCGGGACAGGGGGCCTAGGTGAGCAGTTCTTC; cdr3_aa: CASSPSGTGGLGEQFF
d_call: TRBD2; v_call: TRBV5-1; j_call: TRBJ2-1; clone_size: few; cdr3_nt: TGCGCCAGCAGCCGAGGACTAGTGGATGAGCAGTTCTTC; cdr3_aa: CASSRGLVDEQFF
d_call: TRBD1; v_call: TRBV6-5; j_call: TRBJ2-1; clone_size: -; cdr3_nt: TGTGCCAGCAGTTACCATGACCGGGACAGGTCCTACAATGAGCAGTTCTTC; cdr3_aa: CASSYHDRDRSYNEQFF
d_call: -; v_call: TRBV5-6; j_call: TRBJ2-5; clone_size: -; cdr3_nt: TGTGCCAGCAGCCCAACGGGACACCAAGAGACCCAGTACTTC; cdr3_aa: CASSPTGHQETQYF
d_call: TRBD1; v_call: TRBV2; j_call: TRBJ2-7; clone_size: -; cdr3_nt: TGTGCCAGCAGTGAAGCGGGACAGGGGGCATCCTACGAGCAGTACTTC; cdr3_aa: CASSEAGQGASYEQYF
d_call: TRBD2; v_call: TRBV27; j_call: TRBJ2-2; clone_size: few; cdr3_nt: TGTGCCAGCAGTTTACTAGCGGGGGCCTTCGCGAACACCGGGGAGCTGTTTTTT; cdr3_aa: CASSLLAGAFANTGELFF
d_call: -; v_call: TRBV6-5; j_call: TRBJ1-1; clone_size: -; cdr3_nt: TGTGCCAGCAGGGCCGGGACGTGGAACACTGAAGCTTTCTTT; cdr3_aa: CASRAGTWNTEAFF
d_call: -; v_call: TRBV4-1; j_call: TRBJ1-5; clone_size: -; cdr3_nt: TGCGCCAGCAGCCAAGAGGGCCTAGGGCAGCTCAATCAGCCCCAGCATTTT; cdr3_aa: CASSQEGLGQLNQPQHF
d_call: TRBD2; v_call: TRBV6-2/TRBV6-3; j_call: TRBJ2-3; clone_size: few; cdr3_nt: TGTGCCAGCAGTACTCCCCGCGGGGGGCGCACAGATACGCAGTATTTT; cdr3_aa: CASSTPRGGRTDTQYF
d_call: -; v_call: TRBV24-1; j_call: TRBJ1-2; clone_size: -; cdr3_nt: TGTGCCACCAGTGACAGTCCTAACTATGGCTACACCTTC; cdr3_aa: CATSDSPNYGYTF
d_call: -; v_call: TRBV6-4; j_call: TRBJ2-1; clone_size: -; cdr3_nt: TGTGCCAGCAGCGCCCGGGGATCTCCCTACAATGAGCAGTTCTTC; cdr3_aa: CASSARGSPYNEQFF
d_call: -; v_call: TRBV5-1; j_call: TRBJ2-5; clone_size: -; cdr3_nt: TGCGCCAGCTGCCGTGACGGCGAGATGGTACAAGAGACCCAGTACTTC; cdr3_aa: CASCRDGEMVQETQYF
d_call: -; v_call: TRBV7-9; j_call: TRBJ2-7; clone_size: few; cdr3_nt: TGTGCCAGCAGCCCACAGGGCGAGCAGTACTTC; cdr3_aa: CASSPQGEQYF
d_call: -; v_call: TRBV5-1; j_call: TRBJ1-4; clone_size: few; cdr3_nt: TGCGCCAGCAGCTTGGCAGGGATCCCTAGTAAACTGTTTTTT; cdr3_aa: CASSLAGIPSKLFF
d_call: -; v_call: TRBV28; j_call: TRBJ1-4; clone_size: -; cdr3_nt: TGTGCCAGCAGTTTATTAGGATTAATGGGAGAAAAACTGTTTTTT; cdr3_aa: CASSLLGLMGEKLFF
d_call: -; v_call: TRBV20-1; j_call: TRBJ1-1; clone_size: few; cdr3_nt: TGCAGTGCTAGGGGGCCTATGAACACTGAAGCTTTCTTT; cdr3_aa: CSARGPMNTEAFF
d_call: -; v_call: TRBV6-2/TRBV6-3; j_call: TRBJ2-1; clone_size: -; cdr3_nt: TGTGCCAGCAGTTACTATGCAGGGGGGAATGAGCAGTTCTTC; cdr3_aa: CASSYYAGGNEQFF
d_call: -; v_call: TRBV5-1; j_call: TRBJ2-1; clone_size: few; cdr3_nt: TGCGCCAGCAGCCCGGGGGAGGTCACACTCGCCCCGCAGCAGTTCTTC; cdr3_aa: CASSPGEVTLAPQQFF
d_call: -; v_call: TRBV5-1; j_call: TRBJ2-3; clone_size: -; cdr3_nt: TGCGCCAGCAGCTTGGGGGTAGACTCCGCGGGCACGCAGTATTTT; cdr3_aa: CASSLGVDSAGTQYF
d_call: -; v_call: TRBV5-1; j_call: TRBJ2-3; clone_size: few; cdr3_nt: TGCGCCAGCAGCTTGTCAGGGGCCTCAGATACGCAGTATTTT; cdr3_aa: CASSLSGASDTQYF
d_call: -; v_call: TRBV5-1; j_call: TRBJ2-5; clone_size: few; cdr3_nt: TGCGCCAGCAGCTTCTCAAGTTGGGATTTCCAAGAGACCCAGTACTTC; cdr3_aa: CASSFSSWDFQETQYF
d_call: -; v_call: TRBV28; j_call: TRBJ2-7; clone_size: few; cdr3_nt: TGTGCCAGCAGTTCCCCCGCAGAGATAGCTTACGAGCAGTACTTC; cdr3_aa: CASSSPAEIAYEQYF
d_call: -; v_call: TRBV4-1; j_call: TRBJ1-4; clone_size: -; cdr3_nt: TGCGCCAGCACGCAAACCAGGGATGAAAAACTGTTTTTT; cdr3_aa: CASTQTRDEKLFF
d_call: TRBD1; v_call: TRBV5-1; j_call: TRBJ2-7; clone_size: few; cdr3_nt: TGCGCCAGCAGTTTCGGCAGGGGGTCGATCGAGCAGTACTTC; cdr3_aa: CASSFGRGSIEQYF
d_call: TRBD1; v_call: TRBV5-1; j_call: TRBJ2-7; clone_size: -; cdr3_nt: TGCGCCAGCAGCCTGGGCGACAGGGGGAGGAACGAGCAGTACTTC; cdr3_aa: CASSLGDRGRNEQYF
d_call: -; v_call: TRBV7-8; j_call: TRBJ2-5; clone_size: -; cdr3_nt: TGTGCCAGCAGCACAATACGGGGCGGCGCCCTTCAAGAGACCCAGTACTTC; cdr3_aa: CASSTIRGGALQETQYF
d_call: -; v_call: TRBV12-3/TRBV12-4; j_call: TRBJ1-1; clone_size: -; cdr3_nt: TGTGCCAGCAGTCCCGCCGCGCCGGTTAACACTGAAGCTTTCTTT; cdr3_aa: CASSPAAPVNTEAFF
d_call: TRBD1; v_call: TRBV4-1; j_call: TRBJ2-1; clone_size: few; cdr3_nt: TGCGCCAGCAGCGGACAGGGAAAAGGTGGGAATGAGCAGTTCTTC; cdr3_aa: CASSGQGKGGNEQFF
d_call: -; v_call: TRBV7-6; j_call: TRBJ1-1; clone_size: -; cdr3_nt: TGTGCCAGCAGCTTAAGTCCAACGATCACTGAAGCTTTCTTT; cdr3_aa: CASSLSPTITEAFF
d_call: -; v_call: TRBV30; j_call: TRBJ1-2; clone_size: -; cdr3_nt: TGTGCCTGGAGGCGGACTGAGAACTATGGCTACACCTTC; cdr3_aa: CAWRRTENYGYTF
d_call: TRBD1; v_call: TRBV29-1; j_call: TRBJ2-5; clone_size: -; cdr3_nt: TGCAGCGTTGAGGCAGGGGGCCTTGGGGAGACCCAGTACTTC; cdr3_aa: CSVEAGGLGETQYF
d_call: -; v_call: TRBV2; j_call: TRBJ1-1; clone_size: -; cdr3_nt: TGTGCCAGCAGTGATGGCGAATTCGGCGCTGAAGCTTTCTTT; cdr3_aa: CASSDGEFGAEAFF
d_call: -; v_call: TRBV20-1; j_call: TRBJ2-1; clone_size: -; cdr3_nt: TGCAGTGTCCGGAAACAGGGCGCCTACAATGAGCAGTTCTTC; cdr3_aa: CSVRKQGAYNEQFF
d_call: -; v_call: TRBV5-1; j_call: TRBJ1-3; clone_size: few; cdr3_nt: TGCGCCAGCAGCTTGGCACCGGCAGATAGAAACTCTGGAAACACCATATATTTT; cdr3_aa: CASSLAPADRNSGNTIYF